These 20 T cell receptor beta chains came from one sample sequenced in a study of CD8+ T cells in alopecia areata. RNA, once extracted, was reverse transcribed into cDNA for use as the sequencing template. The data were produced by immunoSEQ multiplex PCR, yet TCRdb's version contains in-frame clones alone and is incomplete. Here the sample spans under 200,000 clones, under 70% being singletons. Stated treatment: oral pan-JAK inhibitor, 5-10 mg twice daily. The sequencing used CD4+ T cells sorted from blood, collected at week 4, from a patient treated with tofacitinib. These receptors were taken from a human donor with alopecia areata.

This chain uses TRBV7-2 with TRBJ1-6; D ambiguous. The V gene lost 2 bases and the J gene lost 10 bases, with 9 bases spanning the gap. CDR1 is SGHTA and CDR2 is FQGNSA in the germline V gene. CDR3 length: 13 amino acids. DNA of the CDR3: TGTGCCAGCAGCTTATCCCAAGGGTCACCCCTCCACTTT. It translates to CASSLSQGSPLHF. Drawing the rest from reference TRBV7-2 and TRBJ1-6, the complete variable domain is GAGVSQSPSNKVTEKGKDVELRCDPISGHTALYWYRQSLGQGLEFLIYFQGNSAPDKSGLPSDRFSAERTGGSVSTLTIQRTQQEDSAVYLCASSLSQGSPLHFGNGTRLTVT.

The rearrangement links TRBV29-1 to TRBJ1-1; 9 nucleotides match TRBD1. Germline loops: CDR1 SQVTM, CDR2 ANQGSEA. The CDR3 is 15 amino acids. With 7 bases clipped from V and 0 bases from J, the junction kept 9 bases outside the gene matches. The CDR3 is CSAPGQGILNTEAFF. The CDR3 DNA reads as TGCAGCGCACCGGGACAGGGAATTTTGAACACTGAAGCTTTCTTT.

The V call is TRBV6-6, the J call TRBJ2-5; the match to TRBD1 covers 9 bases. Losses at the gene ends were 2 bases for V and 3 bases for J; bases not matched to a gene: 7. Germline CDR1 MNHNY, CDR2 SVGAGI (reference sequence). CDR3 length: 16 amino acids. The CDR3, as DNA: TGTGCCAGCAGTTACCAAAGGACAGGGGTGAAAGAGACCCAGTACTTC. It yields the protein CASSYQRTGVKETQYF.

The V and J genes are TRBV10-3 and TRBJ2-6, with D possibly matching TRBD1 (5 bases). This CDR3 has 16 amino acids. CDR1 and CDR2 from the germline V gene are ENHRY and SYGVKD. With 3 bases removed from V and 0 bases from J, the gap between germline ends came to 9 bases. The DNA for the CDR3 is TGTGCCATCAGTGAAGGGGTTTTCTCTGGGGCCAACGTCCTGACTTTC. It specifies CAISEGVFSGANVLTF.

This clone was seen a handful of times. In DNA, the CDR3 is TGTGCCAGCAGCTTGGCCGGTAGCGGGGGCCATCGGACAGATACGCAGTATTTT. It specifies CASSLAGSGGHRTDTQYF. This chain connects TRBV5-5 to TRBJ2-3, with 9 nucleotides matching TRBD2. Trimming removed 0 bases from V and 3 bases from J; junction bases left unmatched: 11. Germline V gives CDR1 SGHKS, CDR2 YYEKEE (reference sequence). This CDR3 comprises 18 residues.

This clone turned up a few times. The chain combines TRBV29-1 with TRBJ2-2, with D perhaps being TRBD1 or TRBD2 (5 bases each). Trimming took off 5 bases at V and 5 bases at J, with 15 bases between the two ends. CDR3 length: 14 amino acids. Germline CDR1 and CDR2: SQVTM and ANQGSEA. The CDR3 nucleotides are TGCAGCGTTCGTCAGGGAAGAGGGACCGGGGAGCTGTTTTTT. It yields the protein CSVRQGRGTGELFF.

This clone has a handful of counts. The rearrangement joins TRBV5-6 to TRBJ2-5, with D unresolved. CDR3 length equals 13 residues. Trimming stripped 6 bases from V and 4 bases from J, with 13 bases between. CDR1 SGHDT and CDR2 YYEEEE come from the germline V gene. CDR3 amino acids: CASTWGSRETQYF. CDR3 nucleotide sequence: TGTGCCAGCACCTGGGGATCCAGAGAGACCCAGTACTTC. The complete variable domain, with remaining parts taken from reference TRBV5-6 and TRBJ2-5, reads DAGVTQSPTHLIKTRGQQVTLRCSPKSGHDTVSWYQQALGQGPQFIFQYYEEEERQRGNFPDRFSGHQFPNYSSELNVNALLLGDSALYLCASTWGSRETQYFGPGTRLLVL.

For the CDR3, the DNA is TGTGCCAGCAGCCAAGAACGACAAATCTACGATAATTCACCCCTCCACTTT. It translates to CASSQERQIYDNSPLHF. The V gene is TRBV14, the J gene TRBJ1-6; D gene ambiguous. The CDR3 contains 17 residues. Germline values: CDR1 SGHDN, CDR2 FVKESK. V lost 0 bases, J lost 5 bases, and 14 bases lay in between. Full variable domain (outside the CDR3, taken from reference TRBV14 and TRBJ1-6): EAGVTQFPSHSVIEKGQTVTLRCDPISGHDNLYWYRRVMGKEIKFLLHFVKESKQDESGMPNNRFLAERTGGTYSTLKVQPAELEDSGVYFCASSQERQIYDNSPLHFGNGTRLTVT.

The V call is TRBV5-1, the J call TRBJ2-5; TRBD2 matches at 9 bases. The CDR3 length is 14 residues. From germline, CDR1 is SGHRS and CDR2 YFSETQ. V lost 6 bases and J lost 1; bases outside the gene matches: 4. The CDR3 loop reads CASTVAGVQETQYF. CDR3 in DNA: TGCGCCAGCACCGTAGCGGGGGTCCAAGAGACCCAGTACTTC.

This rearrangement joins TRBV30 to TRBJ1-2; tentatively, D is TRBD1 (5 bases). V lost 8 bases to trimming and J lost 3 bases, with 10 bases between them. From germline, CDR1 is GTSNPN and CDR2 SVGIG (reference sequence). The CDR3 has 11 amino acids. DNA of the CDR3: TGTGCCGGGGGGGTCTACTATGGCTACACCTTC. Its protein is CAGGVYYGYTF.

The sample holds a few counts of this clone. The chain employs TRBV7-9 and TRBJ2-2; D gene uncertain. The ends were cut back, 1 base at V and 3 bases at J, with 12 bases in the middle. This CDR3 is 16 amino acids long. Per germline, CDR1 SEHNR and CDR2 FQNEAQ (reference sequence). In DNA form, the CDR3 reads TGTGCCAGCAGCTTAGATCGTGGCCGGGACACCGGGGAGCTGTTTTTT. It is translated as CASSLDRGRDTGELFF.

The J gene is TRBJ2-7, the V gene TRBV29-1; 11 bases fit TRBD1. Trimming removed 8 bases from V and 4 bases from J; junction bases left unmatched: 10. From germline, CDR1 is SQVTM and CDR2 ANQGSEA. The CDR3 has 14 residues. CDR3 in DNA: TGCAGCCCCGGAGGACAGGGGGCGGTATACGAGCAGTACTTC. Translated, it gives CSPGGQGAVYEQYF.

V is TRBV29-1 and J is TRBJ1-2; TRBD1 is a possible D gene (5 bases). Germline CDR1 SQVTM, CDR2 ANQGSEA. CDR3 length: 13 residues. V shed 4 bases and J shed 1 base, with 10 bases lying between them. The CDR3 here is CSVGRQINYGYTF. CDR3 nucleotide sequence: TGCAGCGTTGGCAGACAGATTAACTATGGCTACACCTTC.

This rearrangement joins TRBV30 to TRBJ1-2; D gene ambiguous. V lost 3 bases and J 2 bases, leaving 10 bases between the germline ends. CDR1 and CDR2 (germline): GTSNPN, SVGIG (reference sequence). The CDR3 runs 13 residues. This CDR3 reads CAWRNSRNYGYTF. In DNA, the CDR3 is TGTGCCTGGAGAAACAGTAGAAACTATGGCTACACCTTC.

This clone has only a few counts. The CDR3 protein is CAWSNGQPQHF. The CDR3 DNA reads TGTGCCTGGAGTAATGGGCAGCCCCAGCATTTT. The genes are TRBV30 and TRBJ1-5; unclear D gene. This CDR3 contains 11 residues. Trimming removed 2 bases at V and 7 bases at J, with 6 bases between. Germline CDR1 is GTSNPN and CDR2 is SVGIG (reference sequence).

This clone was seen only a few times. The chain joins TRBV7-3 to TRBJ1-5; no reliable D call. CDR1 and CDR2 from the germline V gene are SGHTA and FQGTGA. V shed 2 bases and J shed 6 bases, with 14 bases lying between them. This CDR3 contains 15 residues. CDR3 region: CASSLCEVECQPQHF. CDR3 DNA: TGTGCCAGCAGCTTATGTGAGGTGGAATGTCAGCCCCAGCATTTT.

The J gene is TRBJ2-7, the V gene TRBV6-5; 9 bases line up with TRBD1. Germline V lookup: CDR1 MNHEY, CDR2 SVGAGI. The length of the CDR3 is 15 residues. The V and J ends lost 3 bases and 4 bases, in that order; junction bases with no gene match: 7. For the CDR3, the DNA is TGTGCCAGCAGTTATTCCGGGACAGGGAGATACGAGCAGTACTTC. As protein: CASSYSGTGRYEQYF.

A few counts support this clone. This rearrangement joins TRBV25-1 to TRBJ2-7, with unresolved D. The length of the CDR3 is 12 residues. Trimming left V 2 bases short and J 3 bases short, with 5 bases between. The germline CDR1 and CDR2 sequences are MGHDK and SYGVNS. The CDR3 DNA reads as TGTGCCAGCAGTGAAAATTTCTACGAGCAGTACTTC. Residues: CASSENFYEQYF.

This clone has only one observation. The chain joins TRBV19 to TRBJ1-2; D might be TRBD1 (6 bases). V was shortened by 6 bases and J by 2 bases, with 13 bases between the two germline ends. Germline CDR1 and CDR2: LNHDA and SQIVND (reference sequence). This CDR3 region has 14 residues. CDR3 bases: TGTGCCAGTAGGACGACAGGAGCAAACTATGGCTACACCTTC. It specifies CASRTTGANYGYTF.

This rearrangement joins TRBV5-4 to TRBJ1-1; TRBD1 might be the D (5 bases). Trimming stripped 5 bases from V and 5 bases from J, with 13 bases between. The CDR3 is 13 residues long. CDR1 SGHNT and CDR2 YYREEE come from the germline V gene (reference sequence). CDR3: CASSPGSRTEAFF. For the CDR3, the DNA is TGTGCCAGCAGTCCAGGGTCGAGGACTGAAGCTTTCTTT.